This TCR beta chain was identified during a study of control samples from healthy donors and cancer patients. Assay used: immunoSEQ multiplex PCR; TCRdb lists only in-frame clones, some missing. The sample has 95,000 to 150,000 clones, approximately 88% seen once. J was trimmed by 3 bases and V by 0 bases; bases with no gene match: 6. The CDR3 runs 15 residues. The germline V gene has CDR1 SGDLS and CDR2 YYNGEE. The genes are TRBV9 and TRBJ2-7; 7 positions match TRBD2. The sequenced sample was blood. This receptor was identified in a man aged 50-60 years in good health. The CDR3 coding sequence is TGTGCCAGCAGCGTAGGGGAGGGTGGGGGCTACGAGCAGTACTTC. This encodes CASSVGEGGGYEQYF.